Each of the 13 T cell receptor beta chains below was sequenced from the same sample in a study of regulatory T cells in long-lasting Graves disease. Time point meaning: persistent/refractory GD, antithyroid drugs over 5 years with positive TRAb. Making the TCR library involved RNA that had been extracted from PBMCs. Investigators prepared the TCR beta libraries by applying iRepertoire HTBI primers and Arm-PCR of CDR3 regions. Each CDR3 protein is one row after TCRdb ran MiXCR on the multiplex PCR reads. Of 600,000 to 850,000 distinct CDR3 sequences in the sample, around 32% were seen once. The sample in question was peripheral blood mononuclear cells (PBMCs), obtained when the disease was refractory, from a patient treated with antithyroid drugs. These receptors came from a female donor with Graves disease.

As concerns this clonotype: The junction does not match germline at one end; this may be a read error. The genes are TRBV27 and TRBJ1-6, with TRBD1 as a possible D gene (5 bases). The CDR3 runs 15 residues. Germline CDR1 is MNHEY and CDR2 is SMNVEV (reference sequence). The DNA for the CDR3 is TGTGCCGGCAGTTTGAACAGGATTTATAATTCACCCCTCCACTTT. This encodes CAGSLNRIYNSPLHF.

This sequence joins TRBV4-1 and TRBJ1-4; D may be TRBD1 (5 bases). The CDR3 is 11 residues long. The V end was cut by 3 bases, the J end by 11 bases, with 7 bases between. Looked up from germline, CDR1 is MGHRA and CDR2 is YSYEKL. CDR3 sequence: CASSQGVKLFF. For the CDR3, the DNA is TGCGCCAGCAGCCAGGGGGTGAAACTGTTTTTT.

In this sample, this clonotype turned up a few times. The CDR3, as DNA: TGTGCCAGCAGCCCAAACCGGGACGGAACCTACGAGCAGTACTTC. Translating gives CASSPNRDGTYEQYF. J is TRBJ2-7 and V is TRBV3-1; D might be TRBD1 or TRBD2, each matching 5 bases. V was trimmed by 4 bases and J by 2 bases, leaving 15 bases between them. CDR1 LGHDT and CDR2 YNNKEL come from the germline V gene (reference sequence). There are 15 residues in the CDR3.

The table lists this clonotype with a few counts. The chain links TRBV4-1 to TRBJ2-7; maybe TRBD2 (6 bases). The germline gives CDR1 MGHRA, CDR2 YSYEKL. The CDR3 covers 17 residues. V was trimmed by 0 bases and J by 3 bases, leaving 18 bases between them. CDR3 region: CASSQERAGTVHYEQYF. Here the CDR3 DNA reads TGCGCCAGCAGCCAAGAACGCGCGGGGACGGTACACTACGAGCAGTACTTC.

This clonotype showed up many times. The chain combines TRBV20-1 with TRBJ1-2; D remains ambiguous. This CDR3 is 12 amino acids long. Germline V lookup: CDR1 DFQATT, CDR2 SNEGSKA (reference sequence). V lost 2 bases, J lost 7 bases, and 11 bases lay in between. In DNA, the CDR3 is TGCAGTGCTAGATCAGATGGGTCTGGCTACACCTTC. Its translation: CSARSDGSGYTF.

The gene calls are TRBV7-8 and TRBJ1-5; possible D gene TRBD1, 6 bases. Trimming shortened V by 1 base and J by 4 bases, and 14 bases separated the two germline ends. Germline CDR1 and CDR2: SGHVS and FQNEAQ. This CDR3 has 16 amino acids. The CDR3 DNA reads TGTGCCAGCAGCTTAGGGACGACAGGTTCTAATCAGCCCCAGCATTTT. The encoded protein is CASSLGTTGSNQPQHF.

The gene calls are TRBV6-1 and TRBJ2-7, with D perhaps TRBD1 (6 bases). Per germline, CDR1 MNHNS and CDR2 SASEGT. CDR3 length: 15 residues. V lost 6 bases, J lost 0 bases, and 15 bases lay in between. CDR3: CASRLTGTNSYEQYF. In nucleotides, the CDR3 is TGTGCCAGCAGGCTGACAGGAACAAACTCCTACGAGCAGTACTTC.

CDR3 bases: TGCAGTGCTAGAGATGCCAGCGGGAGCTCCTACGAGCAGTACTTC. This gives the protein CSARDASGSSYEQYF. The V call is TRBV20-1, the J call TRBJ2-7, with 8 bases lining up with TRBD2. Germline-derived CDR1 and CDR2 are DFQATT and SNEGSKA (reference sequence). The CDR3 runs 15 residues. J was trimmed by 0 bases and V by 0 bases; bases with no gene match: 4.

The CDR3 sequence is CASSGLAWGSQYEQYF. CDR3 coding DNA: TGTGCCAGCAGTGGCCTAGCTTGGGGGAGTCAATACGAGCAGTACTTC. The chain has TRBV6-1 and TRBJ2-7; perhaps D is TRBD1 or TRBD2 (5 bases each). The CDR3 totals 16 residues. Looked up from germline, CDR1 is MNHNS and CDR2 is SASEGT. Trimming removed 4 bases at V and 4 bases at J, with 20 bases between.

CDR3 bases: TGCAGTGCTAGACCTCCGGGACAAGAAATGAACACTGAAGCTTTCTTT. It specifies CSARPPGQEMNTEAFF. The V and J genes are TRBV20-1 and TRBJ1-1; a possible D gene is TRBD1 (6 bases). The germline V gene has CDR1 DFQATT and CDR2 SNEGSKA (reference sequence). CDR3 length: 16 amino acids. The germline V and J ends were trimmed by 2 bases and 0 bases, with 16 bases remaining between them.

This chain connects TRBV30 to TRBJ2-1, with 9 positions matching TRBD2. CDR1 and CDR2 (germline): GTSNPN, SVGIG (reference sequence). The CDR3 sequence is 15 residues long. The J segment lost 5 bases and the V segment lost 2 bases, leaving 7 bases of the junction unmatched. CDR3 loop: CAWSPAGGFNNEQFF. CDR3 DNA: TGTGCCTGGAGTCCTGCGGGAGGGTTCAACAATGAGCAGTTCTTC.

This clonotype was seen more than once but under ten times. The chain is built from TRBV3-1 and TRBJ1-6; D gene unclear. The CDR3 runs 18 residues. Trimming removed 0 bases from V and 0 bases from J, with 12 bases in between. Germline V lookup: CDR1 LGHDT, CDR2 YNNKEL (reference sequence). The CDR3: CASSQDWQTSSYNSPLHF. CDR3 coding DNA: TGTGCCAGCAGCCAAGATTGGCAAACCAGCTCCTATAATTCACCCCTCCACTTT.

This clonotype turned up a few times. V is TRBV6-1 and J is TRBJ1-5; a weak D match, TRBD1 (6 bases). The CDR3 consists of 19 residues. Germline values: CDR1 MNHNS, CDR2 SASEGT. Deletions cut 6 bases from V and 3 bases from J, with 27 bases between. In DNA, the CDR3 is TGTGCCAGCAGCCAGGAGTTCAACTCGGGACACCTTTACAATCAGCCCCAGCATTTT. Protein product: CASSQEFNSGHLYNQPQHF.